This T cell receptor (beta chain) was found in a study of beta chain features in type 1 diabetes listed by TCRdb under 2018. Background on the whole study: Mean age, gender distribution, total cell number and subset yield were not different between patients and healthy donors. A total of 107,917,701 sorted cells were examined across all samples, and the number of cells per subset was strongly correlated with RNA yield. The study compared TCRB repertoires of sorted circulating CD4+ T cell subsets between recently diagnosed type 1 diabetes patients and matched healthy donors. Regulatory and stem cell-like memory subsets were obtained from only 8 patients and about eight healthy donors, while naive and central memory subsets were obtained from all 30 or so donors. Results the study describes overall, beyond this receptor: PCR may preferentially amplify shorter templates, but because patient and control samples were amplified and corrected together, any resulting skew would affect both groups equally. Because cDNA was sequenced instead of genomic DNA, activated cells with high expression could be over-represented, although the groups did not differ in activation or CD3 levels. Naive, central memory and regulatory TCRB repertoires appeared to be more similar among patients than among healthy donors. At VDJ recombination sites, patients with type 1 diabetes made fewer insertions and deleted more nucleotides, a pattern implying thymic rearrangement abnormalities. In all four CD4+ subsets, TCRB CDR3 length was moderately but significantly shorter in type 1 diabetes patients. Because small numbers of individuals were included in the HLA sub-analyses, any influence of HLA type on TCRB rearrangement was left unresolved.

On this clone itself: Its antigen is still unknown. Qualities for individual bases were not recorded, and no much larger clone is one base off.

A single peripheral blood draw of approximately 0.11 L on average was collected from each donor into heparinised tubes. Naive, central memory, regulatory and stem cell-like memory CD4+ T cells were sorted on a BD FACSAria II using a panel including CD45RO, CCR7, CD25, CD127, CD95 and CD27. All sorted populations exceeded 95% purity. PBMCs were isolated right away by Lymphoprep density gradient centrifugation and were stained directly, without culture. To minimize batch effects, samples were stained and sorted in pairs, one healthy donor with one patient per experiment. The entire isolated RNA was reverse transcribed using the High Capacity cDNA Reverse Transcription Kit, and thus expressed TCRB transcripts were sequenced. Deep immunoSEQ sequencing was performed on naive, central memory and regulatory T cell samples, with an average of roughly 3.5 million total reads per sample. Sorted cells were lysed in RLT buffer and RNA was extracted with DNase-treated RNeasy Micro or Mini kits, depending on cell number. To prevent cross-contamination, every cell subset was processed on its own, while patient and healthy donor samples were processed together. The immunoSEQ multiplex PCR was used to amplify TCRB sequences from cDNA, generating 87-bp fragments that spanned the CDR3 region. Amplicons were sequenced on the Illumina HiSeq platform. In the paper's pipeline: Synthetic template baselines were used to correct PCR bias computationally, reads within Hamming distance 2 were collapsed together, and singletons that could not be merged were discarded. Reads were aligned against IMGT to assign V, D and J genes, CDR3 length and insertions or deletions at six rearrangement sites. Clonotype counts were normalized to sorted cell number within each subset before computing true diversity and Gini coefficients with the tcR R package. The overlap coefficient, calculated on TCRB nucleotide sequences, was used to measure repertoire sharing. Out-of-frame TCRB sequences from naive cells were analyzed to stand in for the pre-selection repertoire. The immuneACCESS repertoire file appears here via TCRdb, limited to in-frame rearrangements. These files lack a portion of the clones; in checked studies, under half of the deficit traces to unresolved V genes, and the cause of the others is not known. The DNA was the basis for D and trimming; V, J and clone size are from that table. Within this sample are some 270,000 clones, with roughly 11% of them counted one time only. The ten largest clones represent 0.017% of the sample.

Taken from the germline V gene, the CDR1 and CDR2 loops are SGHRS and YFSETQ. V is cut back by 4 bases and J by 4 bases, with 13 bases in the junction unmatched. Spanning cysteine to phenylalanine, the CDR3 consists of 16 amino acids. Only the CDR3 DNA is retained, 48 bases long and in frame from the first base. The V and J segments used are TRBV5-1 and TRBJ1-2, with TRBD1 identical over 7 junction bases. The TCR comes from a man aged 30-40 years with type 1 diabetes. Sequencing input: naive CD4+ T cells from blood. In light of the paper, this sample's cell subset or site label describes: true naive CD4+ T cells. The CDR3 sequence is CASSRSGTEVGYGYTF. The DNA sequence is given as TGCGCCAGCAGCCGCTCCGGGACAGAAGTGGGCTATGGCTACACCTTC.